Shown below are 14 T cell receptor beta chains from a single sample sequenced in a study of control samples from healthy donors and cancer patients. Here immunoSEQ multiplex PCR was the method, and the copy in TCRdb shows in-frame clones only, minus some. The data contain around 85,000 clones, roughly 94% of them singletons. Sequencing used blood. Receptors were obtained from a woman younger than 30 in good health.

The chain links TRBV6-1 to TRBJ1-2, with D unresolved. Germline V lookup: CDR1 MNHNS, CDR2 SASEGT. The CDR3 has 15 amino acids. Deletions cut 1 base from V and 3 bases from J, with 12 bases between. CDR3 nucleotides: TGTGCCAGCAGTGAAGGGGCAGGTATTGACTATGGCTACACCTTC. It is translated as CASSEGAGIDYGYTF.

The chain recombines TRBV5-4 with TRBJ1-3, with D possibly matching TRBD1 (6 bases). This CDR3 has 15 amino acids. Trimming left V 0 bases short and J 2 bases short, with 9 bases between. Germline V gene lookup returns CDR1 SGHNT and CDR2 YYREEE (reference sequence). The CDR3 spells CASSLGGRTGNTIYF. The CDR3 DNA follows: TGTGCCAGCAGCTTGGGGGGGCGAACTGGAAACACCATATATTTT.

The gene calls are TRBV24-1 and TRBJ2-1; perhaps TRBD1 as D (5 bases). The V gene's germline CDR1 is KGHDR and CDR2 SFDVKD. V lost 4 bases and J lost 3, with 12 bases in between. The CDR3 runs 15 residues. CDR3 sequence reads: CATSDARTYYNEQFF. Written as DNA, the CDR3 is TGTGCCACCAGTGACGCGAGGACATACTACAATGAGCAGTTCTTC.

This rearrangement joins TRBV3-1 (or the pseudogene TRBV3-2) to TRBJ2-2; D tentatively fits TRBD1 or TRBD2 (5 bases each). CDR3 length equals 16 residues. Trimming shortened V by 4 bases and J by 7 bases, and 19 bases separated the two germline ends. In germline, CDR1 is LGHDT, CDR2 YNNKEL (reference sequence). CDR3 residues: CASSLAGRGAGGELFF. The CDR3 nucleotides read TGTGCCAGCAGCCTAGCCGGTCGGGGCGCGGGCGGGGAGCTGTTTTTT.

The chain uses TRBV24-1 and TRBJ2-3; D could derive from TRBD1 or TRBD2 (7 bases each). V was pared by 2 bases and J by 4 bases, with 15 bases between. CDR1 and CDR2 from the germline V gene are KGHDR and SFDVKD. The CDR3 extends over 16 amino acids. The CDR3 region is CATSDWNRGGSDTQYF. In nucleotides, the CDR3 is TGTGCCACCAGTGATTGGAACAGGGGAGGGTCAGATACGCAGTATTTT.

V and J are TRBV18 and TRBJ2-2; D gene unclear. Per the germline V gene, CDR1 is KGHSH and CDR2 is LQKENI. V dropped 5 bases and J dropped 1 base, with 11 bases sitting between them. CDR3 length: 15 residues. This CDR3 reads CASSSSNGNTGELFF. The CDR3, as DNA: TGTGCCAGCTCATCCTCGAACGGGAACACCGGGGAGCTGTTTTTT.

The chain is built from TRBV9 and TRBJ1-3; 7 bases are shared with TRBD1. This CDR3 is 18 amino acids long. V lost 0 bases, J lost 3 bases, and 12 bases stayed unmatched. Germline loops: CDR1 SGDLS, CDR2 YYNGEE. The CDR3 is CASSVAGQALWGGNTIYF. The CDR3 nucleotides read TGTGCCAGCAGCGTAGCTGGACAGGCCCTCTGGGGTGGAAACACCATATATTTT. The full variable domain, in which reference TRBV9 and TRBJ1-3 provide the parts outside the CDR3, is DSGVTQTPKHLITATGQRVTLRCSPRSGDLSVYWYQQSLDQGLQFLIQYYNGEERAKGNILERFSAQQFPDLHSELNLSSLELGDSALYFCASSVAGQALWGGNTIYFGEGSWLTVV.

V is TRBV28 and J is TRBJ1-1; tentatively, D is TRBD1 (5 bases). The CDR3 loop spans 14 amino acids. V shed 6 bases and J shed 3 bases, with 14 bases lying between them. The germline CDR1 and CDR2 sequences are MDHEN and SYDVKM. The DNA for the CDR3 is TGTGCCAGCAGCCAGGGACGGGCCTACACTGAAGCTTTCTTT. Protein product: CASSQGRAYTEAFF.

The chain employs TRBV19 and TRBJ1-2; the match to TRBD1 covers 8 bases. The CDR3 has 15 residues. The junction had 8 bases not matched to a gene; V was cut back by 5 bases and J by 3 bases. Germline V gene data show CDR1 as LNHDA and CDR2 as SQIVND (reference sequence). The CDR3 nucleotides are TGTGCCAGTAGTCTTCAGGGGGCTACCGACTATGGCTACACCTTC. Residues: CASSLQGATDYGYTF.

The chain uses TRBV7-8 and TRBJ1-3; perhaps TRBD1 as D (5 bases). Germline CDR1 and CDR2: SGHVS and FQNEAQ. Trimming removed 1 base from V and 0 bases from J, with 7 bases in between. This CDR3 has 15 residues. The CDR3 sequence: CASSLEGSSGNTIYF. The CDR3 DNA follows: TGTGCCAGCAGCTTAGAGGGGAGCTCTGGAAACACCATATATTTT.

V is TRBV27 and J is TRBJ1-2; TRBD1 matches at 12 bases. The length of the CDR3 is 17 residues. Germline assignment: CDR1 MNHEY and CDR2 SMNVEV (reference sequence). Germline trimming cut 5 bases from V and 3 bases from J; bases unmatched to any gene: 10. The CDR3 DNA follows: TGTGCCAGCAGTACGGGAGCCGGGACAGGGGGCGACTATGGCTACACCTTC. Residues: CASSTGAGTGGDYGYTF.

The chain links TRBV4-1 to TRBJ1-5; 7 bases are a match to TRBD1. V lost 0 bases, J lost 9 bases, and 11 bases stayed unmatched. This CDR3 has 16 amino acids. Germline V gene sequence: CDR1 MGHRA, CDR2 YSYEKL. CDR3 DNA sequence: TGCGCCAGCAGCCAAGACCACGACAGGGTGACACGGCCCCAGCATTTT. Protein sequence: CASSQDHDRVTRPQHF.

The chain employs TRBV6-6 and TRBJ2-1, with TRBD1 matching 9 bases. The CDR3 totals 16 residues. Looked up from germline, CDR1 is MNHNY and CDR2 is SVGAGI (reference sequence). V trimming: 7 bases; J trimming: 3 bases; junction bases outside the gene matches: 10. The CDR3 DNA reads TGTGCCAGCAACCCCCGCGGGGACAGGGTCTACAATGAGCAGTTCTTC. This gives the protein CASNPRGDRVYNEQFF.

The chain combines TRBV10-2 with TRBJ1-5, with TRBD1 identical over 9 bases. CDR3 length: 16 amino acids. V lost 6 bases to trimming and J lost 4 bases; unmatched junction nucleotides: 10. The germline V gene has CDR1 WSHSY and CDR2 SAAADI. In DNA, the CDR3 is TGCGCCAGCAGCCCAAACAGGGGGCAAAAAAATCAGCCCCAGCATTTT. This codes for CASSPNRGQKNQPQHF.